Presented here are 16 T cell receptor beta chains from one specimen sequenced in a study of T cell responses to AZD1222 COVID-19 vaccine. The assay was immunoSEQ multiplex PCR, and TCRdb's table has in-frame clones only and misses some. The sample contains roughly 130,000 clones, about 86% of which appear only once. Source: peripheral blood, taken on day 0 of AZD1222 vaccination. The receptors stem from an adult in good health.

In its sample, this clone was seen once. Other DNA sequences from this sample encode an identical CDR3 as well. The chain joins TRBV4-1 to TRBJ2-5, with 9 bases matching TRBD2. Trimming removed 3 bases from V and 2 bases from J; junction bases left unmatched: 1. This CDR3 comprises 14 residues. Looked up from germline, CDR1 is MGHRA and CDR2 is YSYEKL. CDR3 bases: TGCGCCAGCAGCCAGGGACTAGCACAAGAGACCCAGTACTTC. Translated: CASSQGLAQETQYF.

The CDR3 sequence is CASSLRTDHSNQPQHF. The CDR3, as DNA: TGTGCCAGCAGCCTGCGGACTGATCATAGCAATCAGCCCCAGCATTTT. The rearrangement uses TRBV5-6 and TRBJ1-5; D gene unclear. This CDR3 is built from 16 residues. V was clipped by 4 bases and J by 0 bases, with 14 bases between them. Germline V CDR1 and CDR2: SGHDT, YYEEEE. Looking up the rest from reference TRBV5-6 and TRBJ1-5 gives the full variable domain: DAGVTQSPTHLIKTRGQQVTLRCSPKSGHDTVSWYQQALGQGPQFIFQYYEEEERQRGNFPDRFSGHQFPNYSSELNVNALLLGDSALYLCASSLRTDHSNQPQHFGDGTRLSIL.

The chain is built from TRBV5-4 and TRBJ1-2; D gene uncertain. V was trimmed by 4 bases and J by 0 bases, leaving 4 bases between them. Germline CDR1 SGHNT, CDR2 YYREEE (reference sequence). CDR3 length equals 12 residues. The CDR3 DNA sequence: TGTGCCAGCAGCCCCTCTAACTATGGCTACACCTTC. This sequence encodes CASSPSNYGYTF.

The chain joins TRBV30 to TRBJ1-5, with TRBD1 as a possible D gene (5 bases). V was clipped by 1 base and J by 3 bases, with 10 bases between them. Germline V gives CDR1 GTSNPN, CDR2 SVGIG (reference sequence). The CDR3 spans 14 residues. Here the CDR3 DNA reads TGTGCCTGGAGTGCCGGGGACGTCAATCAGCCCCAGCATTTT. It yields the protein CAWSAGDVNQPQHF. The full variable domain, its missing parts supplied by reference TRBV30 and TRBJ1-5, is SQTIHQWPATLVQPVGSPLSLECTVEGTSNPNLYWYRQAAGRGLQLLFYSVGIGQISSEVPQNLSASRPQDRQFILSSKKLLLSDSGFYLCAWSAGDVNQPQHFGDGTRLSIL.

The rearrangement joins TRBV7-6 to TRBJ1-2; the D is unclear. Between the trimmed V and J ends, which lost 4 bases and 6 bases, there was a span of 12 bases. The germline CDR1 and CDR2 sequences are SGHVS and FNYEAQ. The CDR3 spans 13 residues. CDR3 nucleotide sequence: TGTGCCAGCAGCTGGTGGCAGGAGGATGGCTACACCTTC. Its protein is CASSWWQEDGYTF.

The rearrangement joins TRBV5-1 to TRBJ2-2; 8 nucleotides match TRBD1. This CDR3 is built from 15 residues. The germline V gene has CDR1 SGHRS and CDR2 YFSETQ. The trim removed 3 bases at V and 3 bases at J, leaving 4 bases unmatched. The CDR3 bases are TGCGCCAGCAGCTCGGGGACAGGTGACACCGGGGAGCTGTTTTTT. Translating gives CASSSGTGDTGELFF.

DNA for the CDR3: TGCGCCAGCAGCACCGGGACTCAAACAACTAATGAAAAACTGTTTTTT. Its translation is CASSTGTQTTNEKLFF. The V and J genes are TRBV5-1 and TRBJ1-4; TRBD1 might be the D (5 bases). CDR3 length equals 16 residues. Trimming took 4 bases from V and 0 from J, leaving 13 bases between them. Germline V gene lookup returns CDR1 SGHRS and CDR2 YFSETQ.

The chain couples TRBV13 to TRBJ1-5; a weak D match, TRBD1 (6 bases). V gave up 4 bases and J gave up 0 bases, with 10 bases separating them. Germline CDR1 is PRHDT and CDR2 is FYEKMQ (reference sequence). This CDR3 contains 15 residues. The CDR3: CASSYRDRSNQPQHF. CDR3 nucleotides: TGTGCCAGCAGCTACAGGGACCGTAGCAATCAGCCCCAGCATTTT.

V gene TRBV7-9 combines with J gene TRBJ2-7; 11 bases agree with TRBD1. V shed 5 bases and J 4 bases; nucleotides not matched to a gene: 7. The CDR3 length is 15 residues. Germline CDR1 is SEHNR and CDR2 is FQNEAQ (reference sequence). The CDR3 sequence is CASSLTGTGGYEQYF. The CDR3 DNA reads as TGTGCCAGCAGCCTCACCGGGACAGGGGGATACGAGCAGTACTTC.

This clone was seen once. V gene TRBV5-8 combines with J gene TRBJ1-2, with D possibly TRBD1 on 5 matching bases. Trimming removed 0 bases from V and 4 bases from J, with 10 bases in between. Per the germline V gene, CDR1 is SGHTS and CDR2 is YDEGEE. The CDR3 length is 14 residues. The CDR3 nucleotides are TGTGCCAGCAGCTTGGGGGACGGACCCTATGGCTACACCTTC. Protein sequence: CASSLGDGPYGYTF. Complete variable domain (other parts from reference TRBV5-8 and TRBJ1-2): EAGVTQSPTHLIKTRGQQATLRCSPISGHTSVYWYQQALGLGLQFLLWYDEGEERNRGNFPPRFSGRQFPNYSSELNVNALELEDSALYLCASSLGDGPYGYTFGSGTRLTVV.

This sequence joins TRBV10-3 and TRBJ1-1; TRBD1 agrees at 9 bases. CDR1 and CDR2 from the germline V gene are ENHRY and SYGVKD. This CDR3 is 17 amino acids long. Trimming at V came to 0 bases and at J to 5 bases, leaving 10 bases not matched to a gene. The CDR3 bases are TGTGCCATCAGTGAGTCCTTGGGACAGGGAAAGGGTACTGAAGCTTTCTTT. The encoded protein is CAISESLGQGKGTEAFF.

The rearrangement joins TRBV7-2 to TRBJ2-3; possible D gene TRBD2, 5 bases. Trimming left V 5 bases short and J 4 bases short, with 16 bases between. CDR3 length: 15 amino acids. Germline CDR1 is SGHTA and CDR2 is FQGNSA. The CDR3 protein is CASSTQVSRADTQYF. For the CDR3, the DNA is TGTGCCAGCAGCACCCAGGTATCGCGGGCAGATACGCAGTATTTT.

V is TRBV3-1 (or the pseudogene TRBV3-2) and J is TRBJ1-5, with D tentatively TRBD1 (5 bases). Germline CDR1 is LGHDT and CDR2 is YNNKEL (reference sequence). The V end lost 1 base, the J end lost 6 bases, and 10 bases lay between the germline ends. This CDR3 region has 14 residues. The CDR3 region is CASSQAGVRQPQHF. CDR3 coding DNA: TGTGCCAGCAGCCAAGCGGGGGTGCGTCAGCCCCAGCATTTT.

This rearrangement joins TRBV29-1 to TRBJ1-2; D unresolved. The CDR3 runs to 13 residues. The V and J ends lost 0 bases and 7 bases respectively, with 12 bases between them. The germline V gene encodes CDR1 SQVTM and CDR2 ANQGSEA. The CDR3 region is CSVEDQQSGGYTF. Here the CDR3 DNA reads TGCAGCGTTGAAGATCAACAGTCGGGTGGCTACACCTTC.

V and J are TRBV3-1 (or the pseudogene TRBV3-2) and TRBJ2-7, with 9 nucleotides matching TRBD2. CDR3 length: 17 amino acids. The germline V gene has CDR1 LGHDT and CDR2 YNNKEL (reference sequence). Trimming removed 1 base from V and 5 bases from J; junction bases left unmatched: 12. The CDR3 loop is CASSQGWAREGENEQYF. Here the CDR3 DNA reads TGTGCCAGCAGCCAAGGGTGGGCGCGGGAGGGTGAAAACGAGCAGTACTTC.

This chain uses TRBV28 with TRBJ1-5; D perhaps matches TRBD1 (6 bases). The V end was cut by 6 bases, the J end by 1 base, with 16 bases between. CDR1 and CDR2 from the germline V gene are MDHEN and SYDVKM. CDR3 size: 16 residues. The CDR3 sequence: CASSYPQGNSNQPQHF. CDR3 sequence (DNA): TGTGCCAGCAGCTATCCCCAGGGGAACAGCAATCAGCCCCAGCATTTT.